Below are 19 T cell receptor beta chains sequenced from a single sample in a study of T cells in localized non-small cell lung cancer. Sequenced by immunoSEQ multiplex PCR; TCRdb stores in-frame clones only, minus some. Counted here are 75,000 to 80,000 clones, 88% occurring once; the ten biggest clones make up roughly 19%. The sample consisted of peripheral blood, taken before any cancer treatment. All receptors derive from a woman aged 40 to 75 with stage I squamous cell lung carcinoma.

This clone was recorded only once. V is TRBV5-6 and J is TRBJ1-1, with 8 bases aligning to TRBD1. The CDR3 has 15 amino acids. Per the germline V gene, CDR1 is SGHDT and CDR2 is YYEEEE. V lost 4 bases to trimming and J lost 4 bases; unmatched junction nucleotides: 9. The CDR3 DNA reads as TGTGCCAGCAGCATTAGGCCGACAGGGGTCACTGAAGCTTTCTTT. Amino acids: CASSIRPTGVTEAFF.

The chain recombines TRBV29-1 with TRBJ2-4; TRBD1 or TRBD2 may be the D gene (5 bases each). Germline assignment: CDR1 SQVTM and CDR2 ANQGSEA. The CDR3 runs 16 residues. Trimming pared 3 bases from V and 1 base from J, leaving 16 bases between. CDR3 protein: CSVEGDGLLAKNIQYF. The DNA of the CDR3 is TGCAGCGTTGAGGGGGACGGCCTTTTGGCCAAAAACATTCAGTACTTC.

The count of this clone is one. J is TRBJ2-5 and V is TRBV4-2, with 10 nucleotides matching TRBD2. Judging by the DNA end, TRBJ2-7 fits better; the J call may be wrong. In germline, CDR1 is LGHNA, CDR2 YNFKEQ. The CDR3 consists of 16 residues. The CDR3 DNA reads as TGTGCCAGCAGCCAAGGGCGGACTAGCGGCTCCTACGAGCAGTACTTC. Translation: CASSQGRTSGSYEQYF.

The chain links TRBV5-1 to TRBJ1-4; 7 nucleotides agree with TRBD1. Trimming at V came to 4 bases and at J to 1 base, leaving 7 bases not matched to a gene. CDR3 size: 16 residues. Germline V gene data show CDR1 as SGHRS and CDR2 as YFSETQ. Here the CDR3 DNA reads TGCGCCAGCAGCCCCGGGACAGTGAAAACTAATGAAAAACTGTTTTTT. Protein: CASSPGTVKTNEKLFF.

The V and J genes are TRBV5-1 and TRBJ2-3; TRBD2 matches at 12 bases. V was clipped by 4 bases and J by 5 bases; unmatched bases: 8. The CDR3 length is 16 residues. From germline, CDR1 is SGHRS and CDR2 YFSETQ. The CDR3 reads CASSPQLAGGIDTQYF. CDR3 nucleotides: TGCGCCAGCAGCCCCCAGCTAGCGGGGGGGATAGATACGCAGTATTTT.

J is TRBJ1-3 and V is TRBV19; no firm D call. The germline CDR1 and CDR2 sequences are LNHDA and SQIVND (reference sequence). CDR3 size: 13 residues. Trimming pared 4 bases from V and 4 bases from J, leaving 8 bases between. CDR3 sequence (DNA): TGTGCCAGTAGTACCAACGGAGGAAACACCATATATTTT. Translated, it gives CASSTNGGNTIYF.

The chain links TRBV27 to TRBJ2-7; D not resolved. The CDR3 has 13 amino acids. Germline V gene lookup returns CDR1 MNHEY and CDR2 SMNVEV (reference sequence). V dropped 0 bases and J dropped 4 bases, with 7 bases sitting between them. The DNA for the CDR3 is TGTGCCAGCAGTTTATCCCCCGGGTACGAGCAGTACTTC. The encoded protein is CASSLSPGYEQYF.

The CDR3 region has the DNA TGTGCCAGCAGTCAGGGGGATCCGACGGAACGCGGTGAAAAACTGTTTTTT. This codes for CASSQGDPTERGEKLFF. The rearrangement uses TRBV27 and TRBJ1-4, with 7 bases that match TRBD1. Per the germline V gene, CDR1 is MNHEY and CDR2 is SMNVEV (reference sequence). This CDR3 is 17 amino acids long. V was pared by 5 bases and J by 7 bases, with 16 bases of the junction left unmatched.

The V gene is TRBV2, the J gene TRBJ2-7; D ambiguous. Between the trimmed V and J ends, which lost 3 bases and 7 bases, there was a span of 16 bases. The germline V gene has CDR1 SNHLY and CDR2 FYNNEI. The CDR3 sequence is 14 residues long. CDR3 amino acids: CASSDTNFAWEQYF. DNA of the CDR3: TGTGCCAGCAGTGATACGAACTTCGCGTGGGAGCAGTACTTC.

J is TRBJ2-1 and V is TRBV12-5; TRBD1 is a possible D gene (5 bases). CDR1 and CDR2 (germline): LGHNT, FRNRAP. The CDR3 is made up of 15 amino acids. V lost 5 bases, J lost 0 bases, and 11 bases lay in between. Written as DNA, the CDR3 is TGTGCTAGTGGTCCCCGACAGTCCTCCTACAATGAGCAGTTCTTC. This gives the protein CASGPRQSSYNEQFF.

The rearrangement joins TRBV5-6 to TRBJ1-3; D unclear. Trimming removed 2 bases from V and 2 bases from J, with 11 bases in between. CDR1 is SGHDT and CDR2 is YYEEEE in the germline V gene. The CDR3 extends over 15 amino acids. In nucleotides, the CDR3 is TGTGCCAGCAGCTTAAGCGGTTTTGCTGGAAACACCATATATTTT. Protein product: CASSLSGFAGNTIYF.

This clone has only one observation. This chain uses TRBV4-2 with TRBJ1-6; 10 nucleotides agree with TRBD1. V was pared by 4 bases and J by 8 bases, with 8 bases of the junction left unmatched. Germline CDR1 is LGHNA and CDR2 is YNFKEQ. There are 16 residues in the CDR3. The CDR3 reads CASSPGTGAADSPLHF. The DNA for the CDR3 is TGTGCCAGCAGCCCAGGGACAGGGGCTGCGGATTCACCCCTCCACTTT.

The CDR3 is CAISTQGVRQPQHF. CDR3 bases: TGTGCCATCAGTACACAGGGGGTTCGGCAGCCCCAGCATTTT. The chain links TRBV10-3 to TRBJ1-5, with 8 bases lining up with TRBD1. With 5 bases clipped from V and 7 bases from J, the junction kept 7 bases outside the gene matches. The CDR3 length is 14 residues. Germline CDR1 reads ENHRY; CDR2 reads SYGVKD.

The chain joins TRBV5-5 to TRBJ1-2, with 7 bases identical to TRBD1. The CDR3 runs to 15 residues. Trimming took 3 bases from V and 0 from J; bases not matched to a gene: 5. Germline CDR1 reads SGHKS; CDR2 reads YYEKEE (reference sequence). The DNA for the CDR3 is TGTGCCAGCAGCTCAACAGGGGAGGCTAACTATGGCTACACCTTC. Translation gives CASSSTGEANYGYTF. The entire variable domain, with the rest obtained from reference TRBV5-5 and TRBJ1-2, is as follows: DAGVTQSPTHLIKTRGQQVTLRCSPISGHKSVSWYQQVLGQGPQFIFQYYEKEERGRGNFPDRFSARQFPNYSSELNVNALLLGDSALYLCASSSTGEANYGYTFGSGTRLTVV.

The chain is built from TRBV7-8 and TRBJ2-7; 10 bases align to TRBD2. The germline V gene encodes CDR1 SGHVS and CDR2 FQNEAQ. The CDR3 runs 14 residues. Germline trimming cut 2 bases from V and 6 bases from J; bases unmatched to any gene: 4. The CDR3 bases are TGTGCCAGCAGCTTACGGACTAGCGGCGCCGAGCAGTACTTC. It encodes CASSLRTSGAEQYF.

V is TRBV7-6 and J is TRBJ1-1; D possibly corresponds to TRBD1 (5 bases). CDR1 SGHVS and CDR2 FNYEAQ come from the germline V gene. Trimming removed 5 bases from V and 0 bases from J, with 13 bases in between. The CDR3 has 15 residues. The CDR3 reads CASSQAGTMNTEAFF. The CDR3 DNA reads as TGTGCCAGCAGCCAGGCGGGGACCATGAACACTGAAGCTTTCTTT.

The chain uses TRBV10-3 and TRBJ1-3; D unclear. CDR1 is ENHRY, CDR2 SYGVKD, per germline. V was shortened by 10 bases and J by 4 bases, with 11 bases between the two germline ends. There are 12 residues in the CDR3. CDR3 region: CATEGLGNTIYF. In nucleotides, the CDR3 is TGTGCCACCGAGGGCCTCGGAAACACCATATATTTT.

V usage is TRBV19 and J usage is TRBJ1-3; D unresolved. Trimming took 7 bases from V and 4 from J, leaving 8 bases between them. Germline V gene lookup returns CDR1 LNHDA and CDR2 SQIVND (reference sequence). The CDR3 runs 12 residues. The CDR3: CASTNYGNTIYF. The CDR3, as DNA: TGTGCCAGTACTAATTACGGAAACACCATATATTTT.

The gene calls are TRBV7-6 and TRBJ2-7; 8 bases are a match to TRBD1. The length of the CDR3 is 15 residues. J lost 4 bases, V lost 1 base, and 6 bases had no gene match. Germline V lookup: CDR1 SGHVS, CDR2 FNYEAQ. CDR3 in DNA: TGTGCCAGCAGCTTAGGTGGGACAGGTGAATACGAGCAGTACTTC. It translates to CASSLGGTGEYEQYF.